This TCR beta chain was found in a study of blood T cell repertoires in COVID-19. The wider study: PBMCs, B-cell-depleted T cells, or T cells provided the cDNA or gDNA that made up the material.

Profiling relied on immunoSEQ multiplex PCR, and the TCRdb table lists in-frame clones only, not all of them. The repertoire holds 70,000 or so clones, with around 85% as singletons. The CDR3 consists of 14 residues. V was clipped by 8 bases and J by 6 bases; unmatched bases: 8. The germline CDR1 and CDR2 sequences are MNHEY and SMNVEV (reference sequence). This clone was detected a few times. This chain connects TRBV27 to TRBJ2-3; TRBD2 aligns across 10 bases. Sequencing used peripheral blood. The clonotype comes from a woman of 80 years or more with active or convalescent COVID-19. The CDR3 here is CASGSGGIMDTQYF. Here the CDR3 DNA reads TGTGCCAGCGGTAGCGGGGGGATCATGGATACGCAGTATTTT.